This is a list of T cell receptor beta chains from one sample in a study of shared clonotypes between healthy human individuals. Produced via immunoSEQ multiplex PCR; TCRdb's table is partial and in-frame only. The table lists a few million clones, approximately 94% of them singletons, with less than 0.15% in the top ten. Sequences were obtained from naive CD4+ T cells sorted from blood. These receptors were obtained from a man aged 18 to 29 in good health. Both conserved end residues are part of each CDR3. Each record gives: V gene, D gene, CDR3 protein. A D gene is named only where the DNA matches it firmly.

>TRBV6-5|NA
CASSKFSGNTQYF
>TRBV5-1|NA
CASSLASEGPGELFF
>TRBV6-1|NA
CASREIGGKAKNIQYF
>TRBV11-2|NA
CASSPRRTASYNEQFF
>TRBV5-1|TRBD1
CASSLLGTGFPGANVLTF
>TRBV30|NA
CAWTGQGFGEKLFF
>TRBV10-3|TRBD1
CAITGGPDQPQHF
>TRBV6-6|NA
CASSYNSNYGYTF
>TRBV7-9|NA
CASSRTGPEAFF
>TRBV4-1|NA
CASSQAQGPPGELFF
>TRBV5-1|TRBD1
CASSPGDRATEAFF
>TRBV6-6|NA
CASSYLAGESYEQYF
>TRBV5-4|NA
CASSPDISGIQYF
>TRBV5-1|NA
CASRSTANTGELFF
>TRBV7-3|NA
CASSLGGIYEQYF
>TRBV7-2|NA
CASSSGQTDEQYF
>TRBV11-2|TRBD2
CASSPLAGDGPDTQYF
>TRBV30|TRBD1
CAWSPLGQGALGTQYF
>TRBV2|NA
CASSEQGSTEAFF
>TRBV6-5|NA
CASSLRWRADNSPLHF
>TRBV7-3|TRBD2
CASSLTRAGPYNEQFF
>TRBV6-5|NA
CASSLGTEAFF
>TRBV14|NA
CASSQEVGPVSYGYTF
>TRBV2|NA
CASLGDNEKLFF
>TRBV5-1|TRBD1
CASSPTGAYGYTF
>TRBV7-2|TRBD2
CASSLRGLAGISGANVLTF
>TRBV28|NA
CASSQAINYGYTF
>TRBV6-5|TRBD1
CASRTGGSYEQYF
>TRBV11-2|NA
CASSLDLGGGNTIYF
>TRBV30|NA
CAWTDWAGNTEAFF
>TRBV5-6|NA
CASSLRVGSTNEKLFF
>TRBV5-6|NA
CASSSATGRTGELFF
>TRBV6-1|NA
CASSVASYEQYF
>TRBV30|TRBD2
CAWSVRGGTQETQYF
>TRBV10-2|TRBD2
CASSGGRADTQYF
>TRBV6-6|NA
CASSYDRTDQETQYF
>TRBV6-5|NA
CASSYSIPGQNYGYTF
>TRBV7-9|TRBD1
CASSLETGSGSYEQYF
>TRBV10-1|NA
CASSGELTGGGGTQYF
>TRBV27|TRBD1
CASSQRQGSNQPQHF
>TRBV30|NA
CAWNLNMNTEAFF
>TRBV5-1|NA
CASSSTGMGAAGEAFF
>TRBV30|NA
CAGDSFYNSPLHF
>TRBV5-1|TRBD2
CASSTSSVGLAAFSYEQYF
>TRBV7-9|NA
CASSRGQVLDYEQYF
>TRBV10-3|TRBD1
CAIRGTGGFTEAFF
>TRBV28|NA
CASSPNQGAFYEQYF
>TRBV19|NA
CASSELGGVRYEQYF